Listed below are T cell receptor beta chains from one sample, sequenced in a study of blood T cells in healthy people across ages. TCRdb ran MiXCR on the 5' RACE reads and lists one entry per CDR3 protein. In the table there are some 1.6 million distinct CDR3 sequences, roughly a third of which are singletons. Sample: blood. The receptors here all came from a woman aged 25 to 45 in good health. The CDR3 runs from the conserved cysteine through the conserved F or W. The D gene is left open where the match is weak. A clone size is listed for some rows: how often the clone was seen (once, few, many), or a class if it is expanded.

TRBD2	NA	TRBV27	TRBJ2-3	TGTGCCAGCAGTTTGGGACTCGGGGGGGGTCCAGATACGCAGTATTTT	CASSLGLGGGPDTQYF
NA	NA	TRBV27	TRBJ2-1	TGTGCCAGCAGTTTATGGACGGGAAAGAGCTCCTACAATGAGCAGTTCTTC	CASSLWTGKSSYNEQFF
NA	NA	TRBV30	TRBJ2-5	TGTGTCTTGACCGAGGTGGGAGAGACCCAGTACTTC	CVLTEVGETQYF
TRBD2	NA	TRBV6-4	TRBJ2-3	TGTGCCAGCAGTGCCGGGACTAGCGGGGGGCCTGTTGGCACAGATACGCAGTATTTT	CASSAGTSGGPVGTDTQYF
NA	few	TRBV6-5	TRBJ2-1	TGTGCCAGCAGTTACCCACCCGATGAGCAGTTCTTC	CASSYPPDEQFF
NA	few	TRBV6-5	TRBJ1-1	TGTGCCAGCTCCCCTAGGGAGGGATTCGTTGAAGCTTTCTTT	CASSPREGFVEAFF
NA	few	TRBV9	TRBJ2-5	TGTGCCAGCAGCCCGGTGGTGGGACGAGAAGAGACCCAGTACTTC	CASSPVVGREETQYF
TRBD2	few	TRBV7-9	TRBJ2-5	TGTGCCAGCAGCTTAGCCGTAGCGGGGGAGCAAGAGACCCAGTACTTC	CASSLAVAGEQETQYF
NA	few	TRBV27	TRBJ1-2	TGTGCCAGCAGCTTCACAGTTACCTATGGCTACACCTTC	CASSFTVTYGYTF
TRBD1	NA	TRBV28	TRBJ1-2	TGTGCCAGCAGTCCCCTCGCCGGGACAGGGGTTGGCTACACCTTC	CASSPLAGTGVGYTF
NA	NA	TRBV20-1	TRBJ1-2	TGCAGTGCTAGAGGGATAACAGGATCTTATGGCTACACCTTC	CSARGITGSYGYTF
NA	NA	TRBV28	TRBJ2-5	TGTGCCAGCAGTTTAATCCAGATGGCGGAGACCCAGTACTTC	CASSLIQMAETQYF
NA	many	TRBV10-3	TRBJ2-6	TGTGCCATCAGTGAGGCCGGTTCTGGGGCCAACGTCCTGACTTTC	CAISEAGSGANVLTF
TRBD2	NA	TRBV30	TRBJ2-1	TGTGCCTGGAGTCTTGGACTAGCGGGAGTTCTCGAGCAGTTCTTC	CAWSLGLAGVLEQFF
NA	NA	TRBV9	TRBJ1-5	TGTGCCAGCAGCGTGGGCTCTCGACAGCCCCAGCATTTT	CASSVGSRQPQHF
NA	NA	TRBV7-2	TRBJ2-7	TGTGCCAGCAGCTTCACCCCGGGACATCCCTACGAGCAGTACTTC	CASSFTPGHPYEQYF
NA	few	TRBV5-1	TRBJ2-7	TGCGCCAGCAGCTTGGGGGGGGCCAAAAGCTCCTACGAGCAGTACTTC	CASSLGGAKSSYEQYF
NA	NA	TRBV18	TRBJ2-1	TGTGCCAGCTCACCCTATGTAGAGGGAAATGAGCAGTTCTTC	CASSPYVEGNEQFF
NA	NA	TRBV30	TRBJ1-1	TGTGCCTGGAACCCTTGGAACACTGAAGCTTTCTTT	CAWNPWNTEAFF
NA	NA	TRBV5-1	TRBJ1-4	TGCGCCAGCAGCATCCGAGGAGCCCTAAATGAAAAACTGTTTTTT	CASSIRGALNEKLFF
TRBD1	NA	TRBV28	TRBJ1-5	TGTGCCAGCAGCCCAAGCGTGGGACAGCGTAGCAATCAGCCCCAGCATTTT	CASSPSVGQRSNQPQHF
NA	NA	TRBV5-1	TRBJ2-1	TGCGCCAGCAGCCCCTTAACCCACAATGAGCAGTTCTTC	CASSPLTHNEQFF
NA	once	TRBV3-1	TRBJ1-4	TGTGCCAGCAGCAAGTCCGGGCCCCAGGTTCGGGAAAAACTGTTTTTT	CASSKSGPQVREKLFF
TRBD1	few	TRBV7-3	TRBJ2-2	TGTGCCAGCACCCTAACCGGGACAGGGGTAACGACCGGGGAGCTGTTTTTT	CASTLTGTGVTTGELFF
TRBD1	NA	TRBV7-2	TRBJ2-5	TGTGCCAGCAGCTTAGCCAGACAGGGGAGGGAGACCCAGTACTTC	CASSLARQGRETQYF
TRBD2	NA	TRBV20-1	TRBJ2-7	TGCAGTGCATCCGGACTAGTGGGAGTCGGCGAGCAGTACTTC	CSASGLVGVGEQYF
TRBD2	NA	TRBV20-1	TRBJ2-1	TGCAGTTTGGGTCCCTCCGGGACTAGCGGAGGGGTTAATGAGCAGTTCTTC	CSLGPSGTSGGVNEQFF
NA	NA	TRBV12-3/TRBV12-4	TRBJ2-1	TGTGCCAGCCACAACCCCAGCGGCTCCTACAATGAGCAGTTCTTC	CASHNPSGSYNEQFF
TRBD2	few	TRBV6-1	TRBJ2-1	TGTGCCAGCAGCCCGGGACTAGCGGGATTCGATGAGCAGTTCTTC	CASSPGLAGFDEQFF
NA	NA	TRBV10-3	TRBJ2-1	TGTGCCATCAGTGACAGGCGGGGGCCCTCCTACAATGAGCAGTTCTTC	CAISDRRGPSYNEQFF
NA	few	TRBV5-6	TRBJ2-1	TGTGCCAGCAGCTTACAGGGTAGACTGCACAATGAGCAGTTCTTC	CASSLQGRLHNEQFF
TRBD1	NA	TRBV20-1	TRBJ1-5	TGCAGTGCTAGAGTTTTCGGGACAGGGCCAAATCAGCCCCAGCATTTT	CSARVFGTGPNQPQHF
NA	NA	TRBV5-1	TRBJ1-4	TGCGCCAGCAGGGGACTTAATAATGAAAAACTGTTTTTT	CASRGLNNEKLFF
NA	NA	TRBV20-1	TRBJ1-2	TGCAGTGCTAGCTGGCTTCTTCTTAACTATGGCTACACCTTC	CSASWLLLNYGYTF
TRBD2	NA	TRBV12-3/TRBV12-4	TRBJ2-1	TGTGCCAGCAGACCTATGCCCAAACTAGCGCTACCCGGGAATGAGCAGTTCTTC	CASRPMPKLALPGNEQFF
TRBD2	NA	TRBV3-1	TRBJ2-7	TGTGCCAGCAGCCGAGAACTAGCGGACTCCTACGAGCAGTACTTC	CASSRELADSYEQYF
NA	NA	TRBV28	TRBJ2-7	TGTGCCAGCAGTTTATATGGGCAGGGGGGCGAGCAGTACTTC	CASSLYGQGGEQYF
NA	few	TRBV20-1	TRBJ2-3	TGCAGTGCTAGAGAAGGGCGAGGCACAGATACGCAGTATTTT	CSAREGRGTDTQYF
NA	few	TRBV12-3/TRBV12-4	TRBJ1-1	TGTGCCAGCACCCTTAGGACGGGAATTGCTGAAGCTTTCTTT	CASTLRTGIAEAFF
TRBD2	once	TRBV4-1	TRBJ2-1	TGCGCCAGCAGCCAGAATAGCGGGAGGGCGGAGACCCAGTTCTTC	CASSQNSGRAETQFF
NA	NA	TRBV28	TRBJ1-1	TGTGCCAGCAGTTCCAACCCGGTCGGGAACACTGAAGCTTTCTTT	CASSSNPVGNTEAFF
NA	NA	TRBV7-3	TRBJ2-7	TGTGCCAGCGCCAGGGGCCGTTCCTACGAGCAGTACTTC	CASARGRSYEQYF
NA	many	TRBV12-3/TRBV12-4	TRBJ1-2	TGTGCCAGCAGTTCGCGGACCGAGGACTATGGCTACACCTTC	CASSSRTEDYGYTF
NA	NA	TRBV5-1	TRBJ2-5	TGCGCCAGCAGGGAAATTAGCGTACAAGAGACCCAGTACTTC	CASREISVQETQYF
NA	few	TRBV20-1	TRBJ2-3	TGCAGTGCTATGGTCACTAGCACAGATACGCAGTATTTT	CSAMVTSTDTQYF
NA	NA	TRBV18	TRBJ2-1	TGTGCCAGCTCACCGGAGAAAGGGGAGCAGTTCTTC	CASSPEKGEQFF
TRBD2	NA	TRBV7-9	TRBJ2-1	TGTGCCAGCAGCCCCCATAAGCGGGAGGATTACAATGAGCAGTTCTTC	CASSPHKREDYNEQFF
TRBD2	NA	TRBV12-3/TRBV12-4	TRBJ2-3	TGTGCCAGCGGATCTAGCGGGGTCACAGATACGCAGTATTTT	CASGSSGVTDTQYF
NA	NA	TRBV15	TRBJ2-3	TGTGCCACCAGCAGAGATGACAGAACAGATACGCAGTATTTT	CATSRDDRTDTQYF
TRBD2	NA	TRBV3-1	TRBJ2-1	TGTGCCAGCAGCCAAGATCCTCCTAGCGGCTCCTACAATGAGCAGTTCTTC	CASSQDPPSGSYNEQFF